This is a list of T cell receptor beta chains from one sample in a study of shared clonotypes between healthy human individuals. This table comes from immunoSEQ multiplex PCR, and its TCRdb copy is limited to in-frame clones, with some not included. The sample lists 2 million to 2.5 million clones; about 94% were seen once. Material for sequencing was naive CD4+ T cells sorted from blood. All receptors derive from a man younger than 35 in good health. Both conserved end residues are part of each CDR3. A D gene is named only where the DNA matches it firmly. Clone size appears in some rows only: once, few, many, or a class for an expanded clone.

cdr3_length	j_call	v_call	d_call	clone_size	cdr3_nt	cdr3_aa
16	TRBJ2-2	TRBV28	TRBD2	-	TGTGCCAGCAGTTTATCCACGGGAGGGCCCACCGGGGAGCTGTTTTTT	CASSLSTGGPTGELFF
13	TRBJ2-1	TRBV5-1	-	-	TGCGCCAGCAGGACGGAGCATACGGATGAGCAGTTCTTC	CASRTEHTDEQFF
13	TRBJ1-2	TRBV29-1	-	-	TGCAGCGTTGGGCGGGGGATGACAAGTGGCTACACCTTC	CSVGRGMTSGYTF
13	TRBJ2-5	TRBV9	-	-	TGTGCCAGCAGCGTAGGACTATCTGCGGCCCAGTACTTC	CASSVGLSAAQYF
14	TRBJ2-5	TRBV5-1	-	-	TGCGCCAGCAGCTTGGAGAGGGTCCAAGAGACCCAGTACTTC	CASSLERVQETQYF
14	TRBJ2-5	TRBV27	-	-	TGTGCCAGCAGTTTAACGGGGTACCAAGAGACCCAGTACTTC	CASSLTGYQETQYF
15	TRBJ1-1	TRBV6-5	-	-	TGTGCCAGCAGTTACTCCCCAGGCATGAACACTGAAGCTTTCTTT	CASSYSPGMNTEAFF
13	TRBJ2-7	TRBV27	-	-	TGTGCCAGCAGCCGGCTGTGGGGTAACGAGCAGTACTTC	CASSRLWGNEQYF
15	TRBJ2-1	TRBV6-5	TRBD2	-	TGTGCCAGCAGTTACCGACTAGCCGGGAGAAATGAGCAGTTCTTC	CASSYRLAGRNEQFF
11	TRBJ2-1	TRBV19	-	-	TGTGCCAGTAGTATTTGGGGTGAGCAGTTCTTC	CASSIWGEQFF
17	TRBJ1-2	TRBV5-6	-	-	TGTGCCAGCAGCTTGGGGCGGGACGGATCTTTTATGGATGGCTACACCTTC	CASSLGRDGSFMDGYTF
12	TRBJ2-7	TRBV28	-	-	TGTGCCAGCAGCTACAGTTCCTACGAGCAGTACTTC	CASSYSSYEQYF
13	TRBJ2-3	TRBV7-2	TRBD2	-	TGTGCCAGCAGGCCGGCATCCGGGACTAAGAAGTATTTT	CASRPASGTKKYF
12	TRBJ2-5	TRBV6-1	-	-	TGTGCCAGCAGTGTCCACCAAGAGACCCAGTACTTC	CASSVHQETQYF
14	TRBJ2-7	TRBV6-1	TRBD2	-	TGTGCCAGCAGTCCGTCTAGCGGCCCCTACGAGCAGTACTTC	CASSPSSGPYEQYF
13	TRBJ2-1	TRBV2	-	-	TGTGCCAGCAGTGTCTTCTCCTACAATGAGCAGTTCTTC	CASSVFSYNEQFF
15	TRBJ2-7	TRBV10-1	-	-	TGCGCCAGCCGGCATCTCAGGGGCGGGTTCTACGAGCAGTACTTC	CASRHLRGGFYEQYF
16	TRBJ2-5	TRBV7-9	-	-	TGTGCCAGCAGCACCCACCTCCAAGCGGGCCGGGAGACCCAGTACTTC	CASSTHLQAGRETQYF
15	TRBJ2-7	TRBV4-1	-	-	TGCGCCAGCAGCCCAGGGCCCTCATTGCGCTACGAGCAGTACTTC	CASSPGPSLRYEQYF
15	TRBJ1-4	TRBV7-8	-	once	TGTGCCAGCAGCGCAACCGGGCTCGGGAGTGAAAAACTGTTTTTT	CASSATGLGSEKLFF
12	TRBJ2-1	TRBV9	-	once	TGTGCCAGCAGCGTCCAGGGGAACGGGCAGTTCTTC	CASSVQGNGQFF
14	TRBJ2-7	TRBV10-3	-	-	TGTGCCATCAGTGAGGGACAGCAAGCCTACGAGCAGTACTTC	CAISEGQQAYEQYF
15	TRBJ2-7	TRBV18	TRBD2	-	TGTGCCAGCTCACCACCGGCTAGCGGGAACCACGAGCAGTACTTC	CASSPPASGNHEQYF
10	TRBJ2-1	TRBV20-1	-	-	TGCAGTTTCCTCGGCAACGAGCAGTTCTTC	CSFLGNEQFF
15	TRBJ2-3	TRBV4-1	-	-	TGCGCCAGCAGCCTGGACGGATCTAGCACAGATACGCAGTATTTT	CASSLDGSSTDTQYF
12	TRBJ1-2	TRBV28	-	once	TGTGCCAGCAGTTTGTCCTCTTCTGGCTACACCTTC	CASSLSSSGYTF
15	TRBJ2-1	TRBV28	TRBD2	-	TGTGCCAGCAGTTCCGCTAGCGGCGCCTACAATGAGCAGTTCTTC	CASSSASGAYNEQFF
12	TRBJ2-7	TRBV6-5	TRBD2	-	TGTGCCAGCAGTCCCCTAGCGGGCGAGCAGTACTTC	CASSPLAGEQYF
13	TRBJ1-2	TRBV6-6	-	-	TGTGCCAGCAGTCCGGACAGATACTATGGCTACACCTTC	CASSPDRYYGYTF
14	TRBJ2-5	TRBV9	-	-	TGTGCCAGCAGCGTAGAGGGGAACCAAGAGACCCAGTACTTC	CASSVEGNQETQYF
13	TRBJ1-2	TRBV10-3	-	-	TGTGCCATCAGCGATGACGGCGACTATGGCTACACCTTC	CAISDDGDYGYTF
15	TRBJ1-6	TRBV6-5	-	-	TGTGCCAGCAGTTACACGGACAGTGGTAATTCACCCCTCCACTTT	CASSYTDSGNSPLHF
14	TRBJ2-7	TRBV9	-	-	TGTGCCAGCAGCCCCGGACAGAGCTCCTACGAGCAGTACTTC	CASSPGQSSYEQYF
11	TRBJ2-7	TRBV20-1	-	-	TGCAGTGCTAGACAAAAGTACGAGCAGTACTTC	CSARQKYEQYF
14	TRBJ2-5	TRBV10-3	TRBD1	-	TGTGCCATCAGTGAGCCGCTACAGGGGGAGACCCAGTACTTC	CAISEPLQGETQYF
13	TRBJ1-2	TRBV5-1	-	-	TGCGCCAGCAGCATGACGGCGAACTATGGCTACACCTTC	CASSMTANYGYTF
15	TRBJ2-1	TRBV10-1	-	-	TGCGCCAGCAGTGAGCGGGAGCTAGGGAACAATGAGCAGTTCTTC	CASSERELGNNEQFF
14	TRBJ1-4	TRBV30	-	-	TGTGCCTGGAGTGTACCCACAACAGTTGAAAAACTGTTTTTT	CAWSVPTTVEKLFF
13	TRBJ1-1	TRBV15	-	once	TGTGCCACCAGCAGAGATGAGGTTCAAGAAGCTTTCTTT	CATSRDEVQEAFF
13	TRBJ2-7	TRBV7-8	-	-	TGTGCCAGCAGCATTCCGGGACTCTACGAGCAGTACTTC	CASSIPGLYEQYF
15	TRBJ2-3	TRBV6-6	-	-	TGTGCCAGCAGCCAAGGGGTTCGTCGGACAGATACGCAGTATTTT	CASSQGVRRTDTQYF
13	TRBJ2-7	TRBV6-4	-	-	TGTGCCAGGGGAGGGGGCGCGTTCGACGAGCAGTACTTC	CARGGGAFDEQYF